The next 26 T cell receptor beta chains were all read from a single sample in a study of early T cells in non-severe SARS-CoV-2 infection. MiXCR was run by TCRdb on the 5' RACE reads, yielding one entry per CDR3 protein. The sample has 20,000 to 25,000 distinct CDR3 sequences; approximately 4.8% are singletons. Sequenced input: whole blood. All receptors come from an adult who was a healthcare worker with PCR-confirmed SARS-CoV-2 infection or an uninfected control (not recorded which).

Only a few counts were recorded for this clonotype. The CDR3 sequence is CATSRDPGLAGADTQYF. CDR3 nucleotides: TGTGCCACCAGCAGAGATCCCGGACTAGCGGGAGCAGATACGCAGTATTTT. This sequence joins TRBV15 and TRBJ2-3; 13 nucleotides match TRBD2. The CDR3 runs 17 residues. V lost 0 bases and J lost 4; bases outside the gene matches: 4. CDR1 and CDR2 from the germline V gene are LNHNV and YYDKDF (reference sequence).

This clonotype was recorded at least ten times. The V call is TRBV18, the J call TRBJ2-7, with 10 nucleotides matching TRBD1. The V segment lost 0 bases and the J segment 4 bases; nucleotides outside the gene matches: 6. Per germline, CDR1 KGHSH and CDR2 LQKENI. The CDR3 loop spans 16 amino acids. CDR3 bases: TGTGCCAGCTCACCACCGGAGACAGGGGGCGATTACGAGCAGTACTTC. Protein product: CASSPPETGGDYEQYF.

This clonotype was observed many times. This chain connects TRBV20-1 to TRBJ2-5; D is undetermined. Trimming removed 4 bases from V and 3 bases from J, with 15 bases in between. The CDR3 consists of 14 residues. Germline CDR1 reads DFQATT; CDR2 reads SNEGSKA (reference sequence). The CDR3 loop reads CSATTIWTEETQYF. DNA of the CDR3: TGCAGTGCTACAACGATTTGGACGGAAGAGACCCAGTACTTC.

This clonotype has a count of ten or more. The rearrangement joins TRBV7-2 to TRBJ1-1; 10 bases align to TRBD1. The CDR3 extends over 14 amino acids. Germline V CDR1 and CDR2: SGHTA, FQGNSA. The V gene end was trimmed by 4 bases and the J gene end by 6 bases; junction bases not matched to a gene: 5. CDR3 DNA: TGTGCCAGCAGCTCGGGGACAGGGGCCGCTGAAGCTTTCTTT. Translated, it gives CASSSGTGAAEAFF.

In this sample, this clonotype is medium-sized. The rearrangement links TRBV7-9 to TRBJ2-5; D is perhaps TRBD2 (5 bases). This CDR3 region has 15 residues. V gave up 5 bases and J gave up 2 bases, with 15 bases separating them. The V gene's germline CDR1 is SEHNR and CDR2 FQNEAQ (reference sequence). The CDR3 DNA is TGTGCCAGCAGCCCCCAGAGTGGGAGACAAGAGACCCAGTACTTC. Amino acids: CASSPQSGRQETQYF.

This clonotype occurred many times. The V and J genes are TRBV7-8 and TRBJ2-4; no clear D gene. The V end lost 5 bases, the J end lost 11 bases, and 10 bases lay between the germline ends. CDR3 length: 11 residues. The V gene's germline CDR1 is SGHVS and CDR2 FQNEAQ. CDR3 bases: TGTGCCAGCAGCCTAGATGAGGTTCAGTACTTC. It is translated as CASSLDEVQYF.

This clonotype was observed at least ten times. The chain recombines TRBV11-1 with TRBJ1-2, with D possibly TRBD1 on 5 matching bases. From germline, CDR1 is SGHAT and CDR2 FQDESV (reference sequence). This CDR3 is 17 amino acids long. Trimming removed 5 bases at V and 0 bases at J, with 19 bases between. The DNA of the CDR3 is TGTGCCAGCAGCCAAGGAACAGGAACCCAAGCTAACTATGGCTACACCTTC. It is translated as CASSQGTGTQANYGYTF.

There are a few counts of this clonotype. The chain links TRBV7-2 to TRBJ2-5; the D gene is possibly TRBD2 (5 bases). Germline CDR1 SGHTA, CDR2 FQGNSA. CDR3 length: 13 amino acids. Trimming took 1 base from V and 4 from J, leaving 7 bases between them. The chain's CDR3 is CASSLGRVETQYF. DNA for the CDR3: TGTGCCAGCAGCTTAGGGCGGGTAGAGACCCAGTACTTC.

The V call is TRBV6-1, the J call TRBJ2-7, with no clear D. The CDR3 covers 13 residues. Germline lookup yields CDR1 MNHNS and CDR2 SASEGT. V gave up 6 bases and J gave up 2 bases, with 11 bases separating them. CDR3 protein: CASRIDKAYEQYF. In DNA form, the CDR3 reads TGTGCCAGCAGGATTGACAAAGCCTACGAGCAGTACTTC.

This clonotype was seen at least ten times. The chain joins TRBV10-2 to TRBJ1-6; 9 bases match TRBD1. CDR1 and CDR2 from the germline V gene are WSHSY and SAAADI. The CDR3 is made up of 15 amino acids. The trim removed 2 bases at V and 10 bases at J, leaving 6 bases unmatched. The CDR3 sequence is CASSEGGQGRSPLHF. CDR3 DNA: TGCGCCAGCAGTGAGGGTGGACAGGGGAGATCACCCCTCCACTTT.

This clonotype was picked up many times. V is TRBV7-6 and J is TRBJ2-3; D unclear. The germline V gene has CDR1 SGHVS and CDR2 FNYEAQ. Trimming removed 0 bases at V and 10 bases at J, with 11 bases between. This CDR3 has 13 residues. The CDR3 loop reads CASSLASEWAQYF. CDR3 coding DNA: TGTGCCAGCAGCTTAGCGTCCGAATGGGCGCAGTATTTT.

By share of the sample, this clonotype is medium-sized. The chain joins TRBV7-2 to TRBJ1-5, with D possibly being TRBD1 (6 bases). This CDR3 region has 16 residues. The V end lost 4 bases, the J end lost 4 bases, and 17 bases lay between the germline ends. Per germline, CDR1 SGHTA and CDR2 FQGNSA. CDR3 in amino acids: CASSSMTGWGNQPQHF. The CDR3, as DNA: TGTGCCAGCAGCTCCATGACAGGTTGGGGGAATCAGCCCCAGCATTTT. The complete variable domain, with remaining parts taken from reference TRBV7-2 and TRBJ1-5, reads GAGVSQSPSNKVTEKGKDVELRCDPISGHTALYWYRQSLGQGLEFLIYFQGNSAPDKSGLPSDRFSAERTGGSVSTLTIQRTQQEDSAVYLCASSSMTGWGNQPQHFGDGTRLSIL.

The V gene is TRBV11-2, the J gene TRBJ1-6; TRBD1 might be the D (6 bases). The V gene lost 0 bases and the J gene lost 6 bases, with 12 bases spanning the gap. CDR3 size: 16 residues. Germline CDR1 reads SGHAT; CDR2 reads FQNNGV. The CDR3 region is CASSLDGQGFNSPLHF. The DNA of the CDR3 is TGTGCCAGCAGCTTAGATGGGCAGGGGTTTAATTCACCCCTCCACTTT. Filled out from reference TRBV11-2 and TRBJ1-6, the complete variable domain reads EAGVAQSPRYKIIEKRQSVAFWCNPISGHATLYWYQQILGQGPKLLIQFQNNGVVDDSQLPKDRFSAERLKGVDSTLKIQPAKLEDSAVYLCASSLDGQGFNSPLHFGNGTRLTVT.

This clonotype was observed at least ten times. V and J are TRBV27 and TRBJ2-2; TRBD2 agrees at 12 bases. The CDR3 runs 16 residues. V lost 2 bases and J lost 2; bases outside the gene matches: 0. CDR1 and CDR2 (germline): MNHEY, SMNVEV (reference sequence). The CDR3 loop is CASSLGLAGNTGELFF. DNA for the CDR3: TGTGCCAGCAGTTTAGGACTAGCGGGAAACACCGGGGAGCTGTTTTTT.

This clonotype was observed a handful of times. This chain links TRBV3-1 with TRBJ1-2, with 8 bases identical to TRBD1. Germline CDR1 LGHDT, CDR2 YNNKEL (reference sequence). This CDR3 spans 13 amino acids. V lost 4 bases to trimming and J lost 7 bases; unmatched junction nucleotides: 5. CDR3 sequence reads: CASSRDRMSGYTF. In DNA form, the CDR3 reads TGTGCCAGCAGCCGGGACAGGATGAGTGGCTACACCTTC.

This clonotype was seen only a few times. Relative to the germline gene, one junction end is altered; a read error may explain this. DNA for the CDR3: TGTGTCAGCAGCTTGGGGGGACAGGGTTACGAGCAGTACTTC. The encoded protein is CVSSLGGQGYEQYF. The chain couples TRBV5-4 to TRBJ2-7; 9 bases match TRBD1. The CDR3 is made up of 14 amino acids. Germline CDR1 reads SGHNT; CDR2 reads YYREEE (reference sequence).

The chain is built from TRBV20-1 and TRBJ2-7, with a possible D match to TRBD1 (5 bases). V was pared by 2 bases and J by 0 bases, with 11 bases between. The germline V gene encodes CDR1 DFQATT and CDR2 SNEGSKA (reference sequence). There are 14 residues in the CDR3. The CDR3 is CSARHPDSSYEQYF. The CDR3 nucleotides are TGCAGTGCTAGACATCCAGACAGCTCCTACGAGCAGTACTTC.

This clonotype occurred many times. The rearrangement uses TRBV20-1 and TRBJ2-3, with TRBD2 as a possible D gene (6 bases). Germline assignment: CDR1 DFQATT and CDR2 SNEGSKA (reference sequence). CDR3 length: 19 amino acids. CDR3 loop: CTPHSGPSIPIVVTDTQYF. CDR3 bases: TGCACACCACATAGCGGACCCTCAATCCCCATAGTAGTCACAGATACGCAGTATTTT.

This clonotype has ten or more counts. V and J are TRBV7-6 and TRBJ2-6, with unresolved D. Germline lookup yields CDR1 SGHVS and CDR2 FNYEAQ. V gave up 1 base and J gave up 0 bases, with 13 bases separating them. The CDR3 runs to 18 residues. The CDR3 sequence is CASSLETGVYSGANVLTF. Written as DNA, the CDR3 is TGTGCCAGCAGCTTAGAAACTGGAGTTTACTCTGGGGCCAACGTCCTGACTTTC.

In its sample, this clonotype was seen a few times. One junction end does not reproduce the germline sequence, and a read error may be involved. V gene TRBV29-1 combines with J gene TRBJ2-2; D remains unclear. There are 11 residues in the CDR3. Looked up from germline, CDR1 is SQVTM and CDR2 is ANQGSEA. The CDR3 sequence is CTYRNTGELFF. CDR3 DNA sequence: TGTACCTACAGAAACACCGGGGAGCTGTTTTTT.

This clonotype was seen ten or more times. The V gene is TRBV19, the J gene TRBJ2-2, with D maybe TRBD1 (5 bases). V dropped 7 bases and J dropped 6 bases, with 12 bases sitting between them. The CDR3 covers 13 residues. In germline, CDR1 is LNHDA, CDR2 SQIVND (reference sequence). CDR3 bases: TGTGCCAGTACCCGCCTCAGGGCCGGGGAGCTGTTTTTT. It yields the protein CASTRLRAGELFF.

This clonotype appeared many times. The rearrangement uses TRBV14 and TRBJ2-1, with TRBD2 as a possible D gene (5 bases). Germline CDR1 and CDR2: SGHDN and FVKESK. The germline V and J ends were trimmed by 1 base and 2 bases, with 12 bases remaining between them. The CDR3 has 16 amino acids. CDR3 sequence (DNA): TGTGCCAGCAGCCAAGTCAGAGGAGCGGCCTACAATGAGCAGTTCTTC. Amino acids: CASSQVRGAAYNEQFF.

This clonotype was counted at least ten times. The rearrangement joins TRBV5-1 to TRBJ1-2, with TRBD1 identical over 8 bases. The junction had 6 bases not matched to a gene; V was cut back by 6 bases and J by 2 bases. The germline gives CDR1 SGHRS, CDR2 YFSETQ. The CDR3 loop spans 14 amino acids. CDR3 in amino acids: CASNQGAINYGYTF. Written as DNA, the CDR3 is TGCGCCAGCAACCAGGGGGCGATCAACTATGGCTACACCTTC.

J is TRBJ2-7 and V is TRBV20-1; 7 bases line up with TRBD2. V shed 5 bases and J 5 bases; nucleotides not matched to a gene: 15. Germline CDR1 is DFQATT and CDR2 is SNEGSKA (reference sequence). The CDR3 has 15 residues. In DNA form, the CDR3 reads TGCAGTGCTCCTACTAACGGGAGGCCTATCCACGAGCAGTACTTC. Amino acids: CSAPTNGRPIHEQYF.

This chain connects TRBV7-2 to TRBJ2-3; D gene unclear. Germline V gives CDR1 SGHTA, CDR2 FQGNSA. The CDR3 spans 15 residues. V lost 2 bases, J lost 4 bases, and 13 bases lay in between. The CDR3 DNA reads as TGTGCCAGCAGCTTATACACGGTAGTCGCAGATACGCAGTATTTT. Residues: CASSLYTVVADTQYF.

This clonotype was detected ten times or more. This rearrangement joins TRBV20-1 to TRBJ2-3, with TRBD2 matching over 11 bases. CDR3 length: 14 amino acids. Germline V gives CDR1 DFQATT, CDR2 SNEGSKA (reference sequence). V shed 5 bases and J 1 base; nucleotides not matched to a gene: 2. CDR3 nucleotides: TGCAGTGCTCTACTAGCGGGGGGCACAGATACGCAGTATTTT. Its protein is CSALLAGGTDTQYF.